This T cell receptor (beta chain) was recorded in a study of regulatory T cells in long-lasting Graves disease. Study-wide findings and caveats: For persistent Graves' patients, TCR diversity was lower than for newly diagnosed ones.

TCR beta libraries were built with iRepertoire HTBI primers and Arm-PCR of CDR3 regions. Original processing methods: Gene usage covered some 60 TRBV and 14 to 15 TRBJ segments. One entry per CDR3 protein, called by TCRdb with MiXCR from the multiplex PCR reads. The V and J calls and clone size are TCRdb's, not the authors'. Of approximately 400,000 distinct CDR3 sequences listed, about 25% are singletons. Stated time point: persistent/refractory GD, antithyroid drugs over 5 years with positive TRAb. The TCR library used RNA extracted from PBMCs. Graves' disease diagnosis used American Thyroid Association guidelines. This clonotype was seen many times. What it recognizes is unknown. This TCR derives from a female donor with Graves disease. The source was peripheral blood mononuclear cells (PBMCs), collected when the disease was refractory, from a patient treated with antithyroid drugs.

In DNA form, the CDR3 reads TGTGCCAGCCTATTAGCGGGAGAGACGTTTAGAGAGACCCAGTACTTC. Translation gives CASLLAGETFRETQYF. V is TRBV28 and J is TRBJ2-5; 9 positions agree with TRBD2. This CDR3 has 16 residues. CDR1 and CDR2 from the germline V gene are MDHEN and SYDVKM. Unmatched junction bases numbered 14, after V lost 8 bases and J lost 4 bases.